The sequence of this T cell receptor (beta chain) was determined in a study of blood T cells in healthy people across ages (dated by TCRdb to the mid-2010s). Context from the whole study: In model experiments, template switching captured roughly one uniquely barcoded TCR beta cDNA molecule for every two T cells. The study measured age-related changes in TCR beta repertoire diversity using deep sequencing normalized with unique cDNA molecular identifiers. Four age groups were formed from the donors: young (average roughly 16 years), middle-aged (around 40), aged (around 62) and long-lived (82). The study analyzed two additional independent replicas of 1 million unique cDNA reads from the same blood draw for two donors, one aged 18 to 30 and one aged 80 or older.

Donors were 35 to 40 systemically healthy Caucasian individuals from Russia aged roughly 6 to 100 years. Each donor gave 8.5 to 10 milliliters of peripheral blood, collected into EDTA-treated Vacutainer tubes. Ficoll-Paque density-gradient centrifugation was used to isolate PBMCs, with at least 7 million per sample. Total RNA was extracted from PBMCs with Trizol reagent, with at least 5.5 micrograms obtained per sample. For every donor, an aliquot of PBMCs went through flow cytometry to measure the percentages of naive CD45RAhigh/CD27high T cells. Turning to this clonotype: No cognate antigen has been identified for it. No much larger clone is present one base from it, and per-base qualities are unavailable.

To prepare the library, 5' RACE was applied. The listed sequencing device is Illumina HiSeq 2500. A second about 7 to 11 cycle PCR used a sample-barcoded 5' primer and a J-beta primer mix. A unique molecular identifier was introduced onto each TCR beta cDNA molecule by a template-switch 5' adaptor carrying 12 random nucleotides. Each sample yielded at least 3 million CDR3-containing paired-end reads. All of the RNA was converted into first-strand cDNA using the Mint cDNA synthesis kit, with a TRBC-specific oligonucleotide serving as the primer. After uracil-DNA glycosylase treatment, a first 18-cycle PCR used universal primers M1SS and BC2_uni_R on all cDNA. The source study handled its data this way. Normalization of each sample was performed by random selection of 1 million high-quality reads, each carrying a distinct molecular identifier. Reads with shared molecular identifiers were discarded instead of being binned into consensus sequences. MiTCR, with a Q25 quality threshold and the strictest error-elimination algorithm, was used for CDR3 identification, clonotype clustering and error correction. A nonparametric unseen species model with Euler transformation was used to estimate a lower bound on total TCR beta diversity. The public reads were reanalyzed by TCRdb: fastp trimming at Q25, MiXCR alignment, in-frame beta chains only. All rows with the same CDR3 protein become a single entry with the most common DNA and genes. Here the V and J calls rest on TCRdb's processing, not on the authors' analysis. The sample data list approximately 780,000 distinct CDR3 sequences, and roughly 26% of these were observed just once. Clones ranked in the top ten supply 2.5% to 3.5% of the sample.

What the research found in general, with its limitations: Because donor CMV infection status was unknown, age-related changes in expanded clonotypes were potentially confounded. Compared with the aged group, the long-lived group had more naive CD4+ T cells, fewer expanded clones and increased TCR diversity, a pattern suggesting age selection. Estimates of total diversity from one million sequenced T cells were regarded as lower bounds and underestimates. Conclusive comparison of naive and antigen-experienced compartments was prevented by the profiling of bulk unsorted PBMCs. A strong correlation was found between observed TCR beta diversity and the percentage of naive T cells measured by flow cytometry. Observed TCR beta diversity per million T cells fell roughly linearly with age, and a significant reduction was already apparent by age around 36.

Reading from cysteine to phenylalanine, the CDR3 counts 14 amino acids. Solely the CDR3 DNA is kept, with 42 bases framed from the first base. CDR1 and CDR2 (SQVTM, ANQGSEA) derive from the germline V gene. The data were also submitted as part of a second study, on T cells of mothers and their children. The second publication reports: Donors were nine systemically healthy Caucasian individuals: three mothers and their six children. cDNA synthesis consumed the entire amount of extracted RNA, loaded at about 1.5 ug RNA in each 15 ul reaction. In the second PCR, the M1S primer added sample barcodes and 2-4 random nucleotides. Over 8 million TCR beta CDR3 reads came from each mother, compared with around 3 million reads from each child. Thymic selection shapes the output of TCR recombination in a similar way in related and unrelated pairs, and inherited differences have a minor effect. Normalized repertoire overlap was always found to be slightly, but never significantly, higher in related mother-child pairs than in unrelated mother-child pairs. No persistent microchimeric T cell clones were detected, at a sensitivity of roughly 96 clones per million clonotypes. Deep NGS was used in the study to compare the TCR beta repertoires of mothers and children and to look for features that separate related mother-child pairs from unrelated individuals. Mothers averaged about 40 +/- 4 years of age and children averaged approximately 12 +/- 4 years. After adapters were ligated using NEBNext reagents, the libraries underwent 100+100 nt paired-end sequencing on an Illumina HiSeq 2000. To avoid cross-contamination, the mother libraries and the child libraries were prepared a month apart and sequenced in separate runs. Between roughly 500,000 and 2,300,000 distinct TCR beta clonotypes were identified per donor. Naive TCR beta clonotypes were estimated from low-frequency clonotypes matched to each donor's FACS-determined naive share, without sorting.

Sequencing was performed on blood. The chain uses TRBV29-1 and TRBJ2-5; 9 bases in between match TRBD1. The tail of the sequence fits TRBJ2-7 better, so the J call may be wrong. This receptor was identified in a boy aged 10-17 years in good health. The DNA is TGCAGCGTTTGGGGCGGGGACAGGGCCTACGAGCAGTACTTC. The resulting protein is CSVWGGDRAYEQYF.